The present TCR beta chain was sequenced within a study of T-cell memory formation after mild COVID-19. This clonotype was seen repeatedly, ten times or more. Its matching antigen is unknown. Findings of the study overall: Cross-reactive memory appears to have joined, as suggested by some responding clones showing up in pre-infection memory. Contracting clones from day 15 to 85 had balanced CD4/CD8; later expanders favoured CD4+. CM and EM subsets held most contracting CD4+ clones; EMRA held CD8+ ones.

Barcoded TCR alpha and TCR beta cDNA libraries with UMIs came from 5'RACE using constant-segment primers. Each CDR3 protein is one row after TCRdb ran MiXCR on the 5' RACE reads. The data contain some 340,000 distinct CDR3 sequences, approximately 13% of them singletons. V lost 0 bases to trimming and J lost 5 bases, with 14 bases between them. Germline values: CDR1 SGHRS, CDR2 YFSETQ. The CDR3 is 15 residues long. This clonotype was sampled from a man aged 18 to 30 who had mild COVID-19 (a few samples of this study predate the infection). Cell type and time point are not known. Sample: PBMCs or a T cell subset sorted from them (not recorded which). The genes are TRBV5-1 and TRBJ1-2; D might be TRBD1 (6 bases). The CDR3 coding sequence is TGCGCCAGCAGCTTGGGAGGGGGACGGATATATGGCTACACCTTC. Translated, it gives CASSLGGGRIYGYTF.